The clone carrying this T cell receptor (beta chain) was detected only a few times. No antigen is known for it. Isolation of CD4+ naive, central memory, regulatory and stem cell-like memory cells was achieved by sorting via CD45RO/CCR7/CD25/CD127/CD95/CD27. All of the isolated RNA was reverse transcribed, so expressed TCRB transcripts were sequenced. Method: immunoSEQ multiplex PCR; TCRdb's copy keeps in-frame clones and lacks some. The sample holds about 240,000 clones, around 13% seen once. Germline V gene lookup returns CDR1 MNHEY and CDR2 SMNVEV (reference sequence). This CDR3 is built from 13 residues. V lost 3 bases, J lost 5 bases, and 11 bases lay in between. The data stem from a study of beta chain features in type 1 diabetes. Study-level findings and limits: Type 1 diabetes patients had TCRB CDR3s that were shorter (moderately but significantly so) in all four CD4+ subsets.

This chain links TRBV27 with TRBJ2-7; perhaps TRBD1 as D (5 bases). The sample comprised naive CD4+ T cells from blood. The source of this sequence is a man younger than 45 with type 1 diabetes. CDR3 loop: CASSLQGSNEQYF. DNA of the CDR3: TGTGCCAGCAGTTTGCAGGGATCTAACGAGCAGTACTTC.